Listed below are T cell receptor beta chains from one sample, sequenced in a study of cytomegalovirus exposure and HLA in healthy donors. The method was immunoSEQ multiplex PCR; TCRdb's version includes in-frame clones alone and lacks a portion of them. The sample has 100,000 or so clones; over 75% are singletons. Material: PBMCs. These receptors all come from a young man in good health and CMV-seropositive. Each CDR3 is given with its conserved first and last residue. The D gene is left open where the match is weak. Size is omitted from some rows. Given values are once, few, many or a class for expanded clones.

j_gene: TRBJ1-2
abundance: NA
v_gene: TRBV20-1
d_gene: NA
CDR3nt: TGCAGTGCGATGCCTCGGTCTGGCTACACCTTC
CDR3aa: CSAMPRSGYTF

j_gene: TRBJ1-4
abundance: once
v_gene: TRBV27
d_gene: NA
CDR3nt: TGTGCCAGCAGTTTATCTTATGGATCGGGGGAAAAACTGTTTTTT
CDR3aa: CASSLSYGSGEKLFF

j_gene: TRBJ2-7
abundance: NA
v_gene: TRBV7-2
d_gene: TRBD1
CDR3nt: TGTGCCAGCAGCAGCCGGGACAGGTTCTCCTACGAGCAGTACTTC
CDR3aa: CASSSRDRFSYEQYF

j_gene: TRBJ1-1
abundance: NA
v_gene: TRBV5-1
d_gene: TRBD1
CDR3nt: TGCGCCAGCAGCTCGACCGGGACAGTGAACACTGAAGCTTTCTTT
CDR3aa: CASSSTGTVNTEAFF

j_gene: TRBJ1-2
abundance: NA
v_gene: TRBV11-2
d_gene: NA
CDR3nt: TGTGCCAGCAGCCCCCTCGGGAACTATGGCTACACCTTC
CDR3aa: CASSPLGNYGYTF

j_gene: TRBJ1-5
abundance: NA
v_gene: TRBV6-5
d_gene: TRBD1
CDR3nt: TGTGCCAGCAGGGGGGGACAGGGCGCTCAGCCCCAGCATTTT
CDR3aa: CASRGGQGAQPQHF

j_gene: TRBJ1-3
abundance: NA
v_gene: TRBV28
d_gene: NA
CDR3nt: TGTGCCAGCAGTTTTCAGGATCGAGACACCATATATTTT
CDR3aa: CASSFQDRDTIYF

j_gene: TRBJ1-5
abundance: few
v_gene: TRBV28
d_gene: NA
CDR3nt: TGTGCCAGCAGTTTCTCCCTCGGGGGGGGCTTTCAGCCCCAGCATTTT
CDR3aa: CASSFSLGGGFQPQHF

j_gene: TRBJ1-6
abundance: NA
v_gene: TRBV6-1
d_gene: TRBD1
CDR3nt: TGTGCCAGCAGTGCTCCAGGGGGCGGGTTTGGGGATTCACCCCTCCACTTT
CDR3aa: CASSAPGGGFGDSPLHF

j_gene: TRBJ1-2
abundance: NA
v_gene: TRBV18
d_gene: TRBD1
CDR3nt: TGTGCCAGCTCACCACCGGGACAGGGCGGTGGTGGCTACACCTTC
CDR3aa: CASSPPGQGGGGYTF

j_gene: TRBJ1-1
abundance: NA
v_gene: TRBV19
d_gene: TRBD1
CDR3nt: TGTGCCAGTAGTATCGATACCGAGACAGGGAGTGGGACTGAAGCTTTCTTT
CDR3aa: CASSIDTETGSGTEAFF

j_gene: TRBJ2-3
abundance: NA
v_gene: TRBV5-1
d_gene: NA
CDR3nt: TGCGCCAGCAGCTTGGCACAGGACCGCACAGATACGCAGTATTTT
CDR3aa: CASSLAQDRTDTQYF

j_gene: TRBJ1-6
abundance: NA
v_gene: TRBV7-6
d_gene: TRBD1
CDR3nt: TGTGCCAGCAGCCCCGGGACAGGGTATAATTCCCCCCTCCACTTT
CDR3aa: CASSPGTGYNSPLHF

j_gene: TRBJ1-2
abundance: few
v_gene: TRBV6-5
d_gene: TRBD1
CDR3nt: TGTGCCAGCAGTTACGACCCCCAGGGGGTGTATGGCTACACCTTC
CDR3aa: CASSYDPQGVYGYTF